Listed here are 21 T cell receptor beta chains from one sample, sequenced in a study of T cell changes during pregnancy in multiple sclerosis. The method was immunoSEQ multiplex PCR; TCRdb's version includes in-frame clones alone and lacks a portion of them. Of over 55,000 clones detected, around 93% appear once; the ten largest clones hold under 2%. The specimen comprised peripheral blood, sampled after pregnancy. These receptors were obtained from a female donor with multiple sclerosis, enrolled in a pregnancy study.

The rearrangement joins TRBV18 to TRBJ2-3, with 9 bases lining up with TRBD1. The CDR3 length is 14 residues. Germline loops: CDR1 KGHSH, CDR2 LQKENI. Unmatched junction bases numbered 0, after V lost 4 bases and J lost 1 base. CDR3 coding DNA: TGTGCCAGCTCACGGGACAGGGGCACAGATACGCAGTATTTT. Translation gives CASSRDRGTDTQYF.

The chain is built from TRBV6-9 and TRBJ2-3; TRBD2 matches 12 bases. V shed 8 bases and J 2 bases; nucleotides not matched to a gene: 8. This CDR3 is 16 amino acids long. Germline values: CDR1 MNHGY, CDR2 SVAAGI. CDR3 sequence reads: CASLIGLAGNTDTQYF. The CDR3 DNA follows: TGTGCCAGCCTGATCGGACTAGCGGGAAACACAGATACGCAGTATTTT.

The chain carries TRBV15 and TRBJ1-1; perhaps TRBD1 as D (6 bases). Germline lookup yields CDR1 LNHNV and CDR2 YYDKDF (reference sequence). This CDR3 is built from 15 residues. V lost 5 bases and J 1 base, leaving 14 bases between the germline ends. The chain's CDR3 is CATSGQDSPNTEAFF. CDR3 bases: TGTGCCACCAGCGGGCAGGACAGCCCGAACACTGAAGCTTTCTTT.

J is TRBJ1-1 and V is TRBV14; D call uncertain. The CDR3 has 14 amino acids. The V end was cut by 1 base, the J end by 1 base, with 7 bases between. Germline CDR1 and CDR2: SGHDN and FVKESK. Here the CDR3 DNA reads TGTGCCAGCAGCCAAGGTGGCAGGAACACTGAAGCTTTCTTT. This sequence encodes CASSQGGRNTEAFF.

The V call is TRBV7-9, the J call TRBJ2-7; tentatively, D is TRBD1 (6 bases). Trimming took off 3 bases at V and 3 bases at J, with 9 bases between the two ends. Germline lookup yields CDR1 SEHNR and CDR2 FQNEAQ (reference sequence). This CDR3 is 13 amino acids long. CDR3: CASSFRDNYEQYF. Written as DNA, the CDR3 is TGTGCCAGCAGCTTCCGGGACAACTACGAGCAGTACTTC.

The CDR3 DNA reads as TGTGCCAGCAGTTACGGGGAGGGCCCCCCAGAGACCCAGTACTTC. Translated: CASSYGEGPPETQYF. This rearrangement joins TRBV6-6 to TRBJ2-5; 7 bases agree with TRBD2. This CDR3 contains 15 residues. From germline, CDR1 is MNHNY and CDR2 SVGAGI (reference sequence). Trimming at V came to 2 bases and at J to 4 bases, leaving 7 bases not matched to a gene.

The chain combines TRBV29-1 with TRBJ2-2, with TRBD2 matching 10 bases. The V gene's germline CDR1 is SQVTM and CDR2 ANQGSEA. The CDR3 length is 14 residues. J was trimmed by 8 bases and V by 7 bases; bases with no gene match: 10. CDR3 residues: CSGRTSGDGGELFF. CDR3 DNA sequence: TGCAGCGGTCGGACTAGCGGAGACGGAGGGGAGCTGTTTTTT.

The V and J genes are TRBV5-4 and TRBJ1-1, with no clear D. Trimming shortened V by 5 bases and J by 1 base, and 12 bases separated the two germline ends. Germline V lookup: CDR1 SGHNT, CDR2 YYREEE (reference sequence). The CDR3 runs 14 residues. The DNA for the CDR3 is TGTGCCAGCAGTTCCCCCCCCTGGAACACTGAAGCTTTCTTT. Translated, it gives CASSSPPWNTEAFF.

This clone was recorded only once. The V gene is TRBV6-1, the J gene TRBJ2-5; D might be TRBD2 (5 bases). V lost 5 bases and J 4 bases, leaving 14 bases between the germline ends. The CDR3 runs 14 residues. Germline V lookup: CDR1 MNHNS, CDR2 SASEGT. CDR3 region: CASSRGLEGETQYF. The CDR3 bases are TGTGCCAGCAGTCGGGGTCTTGAGGGAGAGACCCAGTACTTC.

J is TRBJ2-1 and V is TRBV5-6; possibly TRBD2 for D (5 bases). CDR1 is SGHDT, CDR2 YYEEEE, per germline. This CDR3 has 15 amino acids. The V end lost 3 bases, the J end lost 2 bases, and 12 bases lay between the germline ends. CDR3 sequence reads: CASSSLGDTYNEQFF. Written as DNA, the CDR3 is TGTGCCAGCAGCTCACTAGGTGACACCTACAATGAGCAGTTCTTC.

The chain recombines TRBV7-6 with TRBJ1-2; 8 positions match TRBD1. The CDR3 sequence is 14 residues long. The germline CDR1 and CDR2 sequences are SGHVS and FNYEAQ. The V segment lost 5 bases and the J segment 6 bases; nucleotides outside the gene matches: 8. CDR3 sequence (DNA): TGTGCCAGCAGCACTTCCGTGACAGGGGATGGCTACACCTTC. It is translated as CASSTSVTGDGYTF.

This chain links TRBV5-6 with TRBJ1-1, with unresolved D. V was pared by 0 bases and J by 5 bases, with 8 bases between. This CDR3 is 13 amino acids long. CDR1 SGHDT and CDR2 YYEEEE come from the germline V gene. The CDR3: CASSLDRRTEAFF. CDR3 nucleotide sequence: TGTGCCAGCAGCTTGGATCGCAGGACTGAAGCTTTCTTT.

CDR3 DNA: TGTGCCAGCAGCGTAGGGGCTCTTCAAGAGACCCAGTACTTC. Amino acids: CASSVGALQETQYF. The J gene is TRBJ2-5, the V gene TRBV9; D not certain. The V end was cut by 0 bases, the J end by 2 bases, with 8 bases between. Germline V lookup: CDR1 SGDLS, CDR2 YYNGEE. The length of the CDR3 is 14 residues.

The J gene is TRBJ1-2, the V gene TRBV6-6; 8 bases line up with TRBD1. V trimming: 11 bases; J trimming: 3 bases; junction bases outside the gene matches: 5. CDR3 size: 12 residues. In germline, CDR1 is MNHNY, CDR2 SVGAGI (reference sequence). This chain's CDR3 is CAAEQGDYGYTF. As DNA, the CDR3 is TGTGCCGCGGAACAGGGGGACTATGGCTACACCTTC.

This sequence joins TRBV27 and TRBJ2-1; 8 nucleotides align to TRBD2. The CDR3 extends over 14 amino acids. In germline, CDR1 is MNHEY, CDR2 SMNVEV (reference sequence). The ends lost 4 bases at V and 9 bases at J; junction bases unmatched: 8. The CDR3 coding sequence is TGTGCCAGCAGTTACAGCGGGAGTTATGTTGAGCAGTTCTTC. Translated, it gives CASSYSGSYVEQFF.

The chain joins TRBV6-1 to TRBJ1-5, with unresolved D. The CDR3 contains 13 residues. V was pared by 6 bases and J by 7 bases, with 13 bases between. Germline assignment: CDR1 MNHNS and CDR2 SASEGT. The CDR3 DNA is TGTGCCAGCAGAGAGCCCCCGGAGCAGCCCCAGCATTTT. Translation gives CASREPPEQPQHF.

This chain links TRBV19 with TRBJ2-4; D not certain. Germline V lookup: CDR1 LNHDA, CDR2 SQIVND (reference sequence). There are 15 residues in the CDR3. V lost 5 bases, J lost 1 base, and 12 bases lay in between. Here the CDR3 DNA reads TGTGCCAGTAGTCCACAGTCTTCGGCCAAAAACATTCAGTACTTC. Protein: CASSPQSSAKNIQYF.

This chain joins TRBV25-1 and TRBJ1-5; D remains ambiguous. The CDR3 length is 11 residues. Per germline, CDR1 MGHDK and CDR2 SYGVNS. Between the trimmed V and J ends, which lost 4 bases and 9 bases, there was a span of 7 bases. CDR3 loop: CASSASGPQHF. CDR3 nucleotides: TGTGCCAGCAGTGCAAGCGGGCCCCAGCATTTT.

The chain is built from TRBV28 and TRBJ2-7; 7 bases map to TRBD2. The CDR3 covers 12 residues. Unmatched junction bases numbered 4, after V lost 7 bases and J lost 4 bases. From germline, CDR1 is MDHEN and CDR2 SYDVKM. The CDR3 DNA reads TGTGCCAGCATGGGGGGGATTTACGAGCAGTACTTC. This sequence encodes CASMGGIYEQYF.

The chain recombines TRBV14 with TRBJ2-7; 11 bases align to TRBD2. V lost 0 bases and J lost 7; bases outside the gene matches: 11. The V gene's germline CDR1 is SGHDN and CDR2 FVKESK. The CDR3 totals 17 residues. The CDR3 sequence is CASSQETQLAGVHEQYF. Written as DNA, the CDR3 is TGTGCCAGCAGCCAAGAAACTCAACTAGCGGGAGTACATGAGCAGTACTTC.

CDR3 sequence (DNA): TGTGCCAGCATCTCCCGCGGGTCAGGGGGCTTGGGGCTGGATGGCTACACCTTC. Residues: CASISRGSGGLGLDGYTF. The rearrangement links TRBV7-8 to TRBJ1-2; 8 nucleotides match TRBD1. This CDR3 is 18 amino acids long. Germline values: CDR1 SGHVS, CDR2 FQNEAQ. The trim removed 7 bases at V and 6 bases at J, leaving 22 bases unmatched.